This T cell receptor (beta chain) was sequenced during a study of regulatory T cells in long-lasting Graves disease. This clonotype was seen only a few times. Its antigen is still unknown. According to the study, TCR beta libraries were built with iRepertoire HTBI primers and CDR3-region Arm-PCR. TCRdb called the multiplex PCR reads again in MiXCR, with one record for every CDR3 protein. The repertoire holds around 420,000 distinct CDR3 sequences, with about 15% as singletons. Trimming pared 2 bases from V and 2 bases from J, leaving 19 bases between. The CDR3 consists of 16 residues. CDR1 is SQVTM and CDR2 is ANQGSEA in the germline V gene. Study-level findings and limits: TRBV28 was favored in persistent disease, as were TRBJ1-2 and TRBJ2-5. Fewer public clonotypes were shared by new patients (966) than by persistent patients (fewer than 3,000). Lower TCR diversity characterized persistent Graves' patients relative to newly diagnosed patients.

Time point reported: newly diagnosed GD, antithyroid drugs for less than 3 months. RNA extracted from PBMCs served as the sequencing template. The same specimen was also included in a second study, on T cells in Graves' hyperthyroidism and ophthalmopathy. That investigation notes: The TCR CDR3 first-round RT-PCR relied on the HTBI primer set.

Sequences were derived from peripheral blood mononuclear cells (PBMCs), sampled at new diagnosis, from a patient treated with antithyroid drugs. The TCR comes from a middle-aged woman with Graves disease. The V gene is TRBV29-1, the J gene TRBJ2-7; TRBD1 is a possible D gene (6 bases). The DNA for the CDR3 is TGCAGCGTTGAAACGCCCGACGACAGGCTACCCTACGAGCAGTACTTC. Translating gives CSVETPDDRLPYEQYF.